This T cell receptor (beta chain) emerged from a study of T cells in Graves' hyperthyroidism and ophthalmopathy. Fresh peripheral blood, approximately 9.1 ml, was the source of the PBMCs. Researchers took RNA transcripts and amplified the TCR beta CDR3 regions from them. TCR CDR3 regions were first amplified by RT-PCR with HTBI primers. In TCRdb, the multiplex PCR reads were re-called with MiXCR into one record per CDR3 protein. The data show approximately 590,000 distinct CDR3 sequences, 15% to 17% seen once. Ten or more counts support this clonotype. The CDR3 extends over 16 amino acids. Germline CDR1 reads DFQATT; CDR2 reads SNEGSKA (reference sequence). J gave up 2 bases and V 1 base, and 8 bases lay outside the gene matches.

The sample consisted of blood. The TCR originated in a woman aged 25 to 39 with Graves' hyperthyroidism. The V call is TRBV20-1, the J call TRBJ2-3, with 8 positions matching TRBD2. CDR3 sequence reads: CSARVGAGVATDTQYF. CDR3 bases: TGCAGTGCTAGAGTAGGAGCGGGAGTTGCCACAGATACGCAGTATTTT.